This is a list of T cell receptor beta chains from one sample in a study of beta chain features in type 1 diabetes. The method was immunoSEQ multiplex PCR; TCRdb's version includes in-frame clones alone and lacks a portion of them. Among about 710,000 clones listed, around 15% were seen once. The source material was naive CD4+ T cells from blood. Source of these receptors: a man in his late teens or twenties with type 1 diabetes. Each CDR3 is given with its conserved first and last residue. D genes are given only for firm matches. For some rows the clone size is stated as once, few or many, or as a class when expanded; others skip it.

V gene	clone size	J gene	CDR3 length	D gene	CDR3 protein	CDR3 DNA
TRBV9	.	TRBJ2-5	14	.	CASSVGRRRETQYF	TGTGCCAGCAGCGTAGGTAGGAGGAGAGAGACCCAGTACTTC
TRBV7-2	.	TRBJ1-6	12	.	CASSFNPWLRHF	TGTGCCAGCAGCTTTAACCCCTGGCTCCGACACTTT
TRBV29-1	few	TRBJ2-1	15	.	CSVVAGRSSYNEQFF	TGCAGCGTTGTGGCCGGTCGGAGCTCCTACAATGAGCAGTTCTTC
TRBV30	few	TRBJ2-1	14	.	CAWSVMVGTGEQFF	TGTGCCTGGAGTGTAATGGTTGGGACCGGGGAGCAGTTCTTC
TRBV2	.	TRBJ2-1	13	TRBD2	CASRLADYNEQFF	TGTGCCAGTCGACTAGCGGACTACAATGAGCAGTTCTTC
TRBV29-1	.	TRBJ1-1	12	TRBD1	CSALTGPSEAFF	TGCAGCGCACTGACAGGGCCGTCTGAAGCTTTCTTT
TRBV28	few	TRBJ2-5	14	TRBD1	CASSSGQEQETQYF	TGTGCCAGCAGTTCGGGACAGGAGCAAGAGACCCAGTACTTC
TRBV10-3	.	TRBJ1-1	13	.	CAISGDTNTEAFF	TGTGCCATCAGTGGGGACACCAACACTGAAGCTTTCTTT
TRBV18	few	TRBJ2-7	13	.	CASAGSESYEQYF	TGTGCCAGCGCCGGGTCCGAATCCTACGAGCAGTACTTC
TRBV6-1	once	TRBJ1-1	16	TRBD1	CASSASGQGGTTEAFF	TGTGCCAGCAGTGCCTCGGGACAGGGCGGGACCACTGAAGCTTTCTTT
TRBV14	.	TRBJ1-2	17	TRBD1	CASSQVAPRQGGNGYTF	TGTGCCAGCAGCCAGGTCGCACCCCGACAGGGTGGGAATGGCTACACCTTC
TRBV5-1	.	TRBJ2-7	15	TRBD2	CASSLDASGGYEQYF	TGCGCCAGCAGCTTGGATGCTAGCGGGGGCTACGAGCAGTACTTC
TRBV4-3	.	TRBJ2-5	13	.	CASSSTGVETQYF	TGCGCCAGCAGCTCGACGGGTGTGGAGACCCAGTACTTC
TRBV29-1	few	TRBJ2-7	13	.	CSVAVGLRYEQYF	TGCAGCGTTGCGGTCGGTCTGCGATACGAGCAGTACTTC
TRBV28	.	TRBJ1-2	15	.	CASNSVDDQNYGYTF	TGTGCCAGCAATTCCGTGGACGACCAGAACTATGGCTACACCTTC
TRBV11-2	.	TRBJ2-7	14	TRBD2	CASTHRSGRREQYF	TGTGCCAGCACCCACCGGAGCGGGAGGCGTGAGCAGTACTTC
TRBV9	.	TRBJ2-5	14	.	CASSVGGSRETQYF	TGTGCCAGCAGCGTCGGGGGCTCGAGGGAGACCCAGTACTTC
TRBV2	.	TRBJ1-2	14	.	CASSISRVSDGYTF	TGTGCCAGCAGCATTAGCAGGGTATCGGATGGCTACACCTTC
TRBV19	few	TRBJ2-1	17	TRBD2	CASSIESSGRSYNEQFF	TGTGCCAGTAGTATAGAATCTAGCGGGAGGTCCTACAATGAGCAGTTCTTC
TRBV7-8	few	TRBJ2-1	15	TRBD2	CASHAGLAAYNEQFF	TGTGCCAGCCACGCGGGACTAGCGGCCTACAATGAGCAGTTCTTC
TRBV7-9	.	TRBJ2-7	17	.	CASSLVWDSTGAGEQYF	TGTGCCAGCAGCTTAGTATGGGACTCAACAGGGGCCGGCGAGCAGTACTTC
TRBV4-2	few	TRBJ2-7	13	.	CASSQERTYEQYF	TGTGCCAGCAGCCAAGAAAGAACCTACGAGCAGTACTTC